Listed below are T cell receptor beta chains from one sample, sequenced in a study of shared clonotypes between healthy human individuals. The protocol was immunoSEQ multiplex PCR, while the TCRdb copy is restricted to in-frame clones and leaves out a portion. Altogether 650,000 to 700,000 clones are present, less than 95% being singletons, with the ten largest covering about 34%. The sequenced sample was memory CD8+ T cells from PBMCs. These receptors all stem from a man aged 18 to 29 in good health. Some clones in this sample may be carry-over from other donors' samples. Both conserved end residues are part of each CDR3. D genes are given only for firm matches. Clone size is not always given. Where it is, it says once, few, many or a class for expanded clones.

v_call,clone_size,d_call,j_call,cdr3_nt,cdr3_aa
TRBV29-1,once,.,TRBJ2-7,TGCAGCGTTGAAAATTACGGGGCATCGGGGTTTGAGCAGTACTTC,CSVENYGASGFEQYF
TRBV13,.,TRBD2,TRBJ2-1,TGTGCCAGCAATCTAGCGGGAGTCTACAATGAGCAGTTCTTC,CASNLAGVYNEQFF
TRBV5-6,.,.,TRBJ2-1,TGTGCCAGCAGCTTGGAGGGGTCTTTCCGGATTTACAATGAGCAGTTCTTC,CASSLEGSFRIYNEQFF
TRBV9,.,.,TRBJ2-7,TGTGCCAGCAGCGTAGGTATGAGTCTAGTCCCCTACGAGCAGTACTTC,CASSVGMSLVPYEQYF
TRBV28,once,.,TRBJ2-7,TGTGCCAGCAGTCCCCGGCCAGGTCGCGAGCAGTACTTC,CASSPRPGREQYF
TRBV7-9,.,.,TRBJ2-3,TGTGCCAGCAGCGCCGGGACATACCCCACCACAGATACGCAGTATTTT,CASSAGTYPTTDTQYF
TRBV9,.,TRBD2,TRBJ2-2,TGTGCCAGCAGCGAGACTAGCGGGAGAGCCGGGGAGCTGTTTTTT,CASSETSGRAGELFF
TRBV14,once,.,TRBJ1-1,TGTGCCAGCAGCCCCCGAGACAGGTTTTGGGGAAACACTGAAGCTTTCTTT,CASSPRDRFWGNTEAFF
TRBV2,.,.,TRBJ2-5,TGTGCCAGCAGTGTTGCGGAGCAGGAGACCCAGTACTTC,CASSVAEQETQYF
TRBV4-3,.,.,TRBJ2-5,TGCGCCAGCAGCCGATTCTGGCAAGAGACCCAGTACTTC,CASSRFWQETQYF
TRBV19,.,.,TRBJ1-1,TGTGCCAGTAGTATAGCCCTCCAAAAGAACACTGAAGCTTTCTTT,CASSIALQKNTEAFF
TRBV4-2,.,.,TRBJ2-1,TGTGCCAGCAGCTTAACCGTGAGCTCCTACAATGAGCAGTTCTTC,CASSLTVSSYNEQFF
TRBV27,.,TRBD1,TRBJ1-2,TGTGCCAGCAGTAGGACAGGGGTTAACTATGGCTACACCTTC,CASSRTGVNYGYTF
TRBV29-1,few,TRBD2,TRBJ2-1,TGCAGCGTTTTTCCTAGCGGGAGAAGAGATGAGCAGTTCTTC,CSVFPSGRRDEQFF
TRBV11-2,once,.,TRBJ2-5,TGTGCCAGCAGCTTAGAGAGGATTAGATACCAAGAGACCCAGTACTTC,CASSLERIRYQETQYF
TRBV27,.,TRBD1,TRBJ1-2,TGTGTCAGCAGTTGGGGACAGGGGCGCTTATATGGCTACACCTTC,CVSSWGQGRLYGYTF
TRBV9,.,TRBD1,TRBJ2-7,TGTGCCAGCAGCCCGGGACAGGGCCCCTACGAGCAGTACTTC,CASSPGQGPYEQYF
TRBV15,.,TRBD1,TRBJ1-2,TGTGCCACCAGGACAGGGAATGGCTACACCTTC,CATRTGNGYTF
TRBV28,few,.,TRBJ1-1,TGTGCCAGCAGTTGGCAGGGCTCCTATGAAGCTTTCTTT,CASSWQGSYEAFF
TRBV7-6,.,.,TRBJ2-7,TGTGCCAGCAGCTTAGGGGTGTCCTCCTACGAGCAGTACTTC,CASSLGVSSYEQYF
TRBV10-3,.,.,TRBJ2-5,TGTGCCATCAGTGAGTCGTTGCAGGGGATCGGAGAGACCCAGTACTTC,CAISESLQGIGETQYF
TRBV11-1,once,TRBD2,TRBJ2-1,TGTGCCAGCAGCTCTAGCAGGGAGGGGTACAATGAGCAGTTCTTC,CASSSSREGYNEQFF
TRBV28,.,.,TRBJ2-1,TGTGCCACCGACGGGATAAGCTCCTACAATGAGCAGTTCTTC,CATDGISSYNEQFF
TRBV6-1,.,.,TRBJ2-2,TGTGCCAGCAGTGTTTACAGGGTGCCGACCGGGGAGCTGTTTTTT,CASSVYRVPTGELFF
TRBV28,.,.,TRBJ1-3,TGTGCCAGCAGTTTTATGTCGGGGACTGGAAACACCATATATTTT,CASSFMSGTGNTIYF
TRBV4-3,.,.,TRBJ2-3,TGCGCCAGCAGCCAAGATTTCGTGGCGGCTCCCCGGGGAGATACGCAGTATTTT,CASSQDFVAAPRGDTQYF
TRBV6-5,.,.,TRBJ2-7,TGTGCCAGCAGTTATGCAGAGCGGAGCTCCTACGAGCAGTACTTC,CASSYAERSSYEQYF
TRBV6-1,.,.,TRBJ1-1,TGTGCCAGCAGTGAAGCAGAGGAAGGAGGGAACACTGAAGCTTTCTTT,CASSEAEEGGNTEAFF
TRBV15,.,TRBD2,TRBJ2-5,TGTGCCACCAGCCCGAGCGGGGAGGAGACCCAGTACTTC,CATSPSGEETQYF
TRBV6-1,.,.,TRBJ2-7,TGTGCCAGCAGCCCCCGTCGGTTATACTCCTACGAGCAGTACTTC,CASSPRRLYSYEQYF
TRBV2,.,.,TRBJ1-5,TGTGCCAGCAGTGAAACCCGTGAGTGGTCCCAGCATTTT,CASSETREWSQHF
TRBV6-6,.,TRBD2,TRBJ2-2,TGTGCCAGCCGGGGGGAGGCCGGGGAGCTGTTTTTT,CASRGEAGELFF
TRBV6-1,.,.,TRBJ1-2,TGTGCCAGCAGGGCCCGAGAGACAGAGTACTATGGCTACACCTTC,CASRARETEYYGYTF
TRBV6-1,.,.,TRBJ1-1,TGTGCCAGCCTTTCAAGGGGCTCTGAAGCTTTCTTT,CASLSRGSEAFF
TRBV7-9,.,.,TRBJ2-7,TGTGCCAGCAGCCCGGGCCGCGGGTCCTACGAGCAGTACTTC,CASSPGRGSYEQYF
TRBV6-4,once,.,TRBJ2-2,TGTGCCAGCAGTGACTATTCAGGGGTAACCGGGGAGCTGTTTTTT,CASSDYSGVTGELFF
TRBV7-2,.,.,TRBJ2-7,TGTGCCAGCAGCTTATCCCATACAGGAACCCCAACCTCCTACGAGCAGTACTTC,CASSLSHTGTPTSYEQYF
TRBV5-6,once,.,TRBJ1-1,TGTGCCAGCAGCCCAGACGGACCGGGGGAGGGTACTGAAGCTTTCTTT,CASSPDGPGEGTEAFF
TRBV28,.,TRBD1,TRBJ2-5,TGTGCCAGCAACCCCGGCGGGACAGGGGGGGAATACCAAGAGACCCAGTACTTC,CASNPGGTGGEYQETQYF
TRBV4-2,.,TRBD2,TRBJ2-7,TGTGCCAGCAGACCAAGCGGGAGGGCCCCAGACGAGCAGTACTTC,CASRPSGRAPDEQYF
TRBV5-1,few,.,TRBJ1-1,TGCGCCAGCAGTCCCGTGGCACAGAACACTGAAGCTTTCTTT,CASSPVAQNTEAFF